This T cell receptor (beta chain) was observed in a study of cytomegalovirus exposure and HLA in healthy donors. General study points: It was reported that the classifier diagnosed cytomegalovirus status with high specificity and sensitivity in both the original and validation cohorts. Researchers catalogued about 150 TCR beta chains as cytomegalovirus-associated.

For this clone: Its cognate antigen is unknown.

CDR3 length: 17 residues. Germline V gives CDR1 LGHNA, CDR2 YSLEER. V was pared by 0 bases and J by 6 bases, with 10 bases of the junction left unmatched. The repertoire was sequenced with immunoSEQ multiplex PCR; TCRdb's copy has only in-frame clones and lacks some. Here the sample spans 200,000 to 250,000 clones, around nine tenths being singletons. The donors were members of the roughly 120-subject validation cohort (separate from the 666-subject first cohort). The sequence derives from a man aged 18-30 years in good health and CMV-seronegative. Sequencing was carried out using PBMCs. V usage is TRBV4-3 and J usage is TRBJ2-2; 7 nucleotides agree with TRBD1. CDR3 loop: CASSQDVGGRMPGELFF. CDR3 in DNA: TGCGCCAGCAGCCAAGATGTAGGGGGCCGTATGCCCGGGGAGCTGTTTTTT.